Below are 5 T cell receptor beta chains sequenced from a single sample in a study of cytomegalovirus exposure and HLA in healthy donors. This PCR relied on a set of 60 Vbeta primers and 13 Jbeta primers. Data came from immunoSEQ multiplex PCR; TCRdb stores just in-frame clones and leaves some out. Seen in this sample are 25,000 to 30,000 clones; the ten most common clones hold roughly 0.65%. Source material: PBMCs. The receptor source for this set is a man aged 25-45 years in good health and CMV-seronegative.

The chain is built from TRBV28 and TRBJ1-1; no reliable D call. The ends were cut back, 9 bases at V and 2 bases at J, with 7 bases in the middle. CDR1 and CDR2 (germline): MDHEN, SYDVKM. The CDR3 loop spans 11 amino acids. Here the CDR3 reads CASGANTEAFF. DNA for the CDR3: TGTGCCAGTGGAGCAAACACTGAAGCTTTCTTT.

V is TRBV7-2 and J is TRBJ1-1; 7 bases align to TRBD1. CDR3 length: 13 amino acids. The V gene's germline CDR1 is SGHTA and CDR2 FQGNSA. J lost 8 bases, V lost 4 bases, and 7 bases had no gene match. CDR3: CASSSPGTVEAFF. CDR3 in DNA: TGTGCCAGCAGCTCGCCCGGGACAGTCGAAGCTTTCTTT.

The chain links TRBV28 to TRBJ2-2, with 7 bases matching TRBD2. Germline V gene sequence: CDR1 MDHEN, CDR2 SYDVKM. The CDR3 has 15 residues. With 1 base clipped from V and 7 bases from J, the junction kept 6 bases outside the gene matches. CDR3 sequence reads: CASSLLGGSDGELFF. The CDR3 nucleotides read TGTGCCAGCAGTTTATTAGGCGGGAGTGACGGGGAGCTGTTTTTT.

J is TRBJ1-1 and V is TRBV15; D might be TRBD1 (5 bases). The CDR3 sequence is 13 residues long. Germline assignment: CDR1 LNHNV and CDR2 YYDKDF (reference sequence). V dropped 3 bases and J dropped 7 bases, with 12 bases sitting between them. The CDR3 protein is CATSRDQGFEAFF. The CDR3 DNA follows: TGTGCCACCAGCAGGGATCAGGGATTTGAAGCTTTCTTT.

The chain combines TRBV4-3 with TRBJ2-7, with D perhaps matching TRBD1 (6 bases). Germline-derived CDR1 and CDR2 are LGHNA and YSLEER. This CDR3 spans 13 amino acids. Trimming took off 3 bases at V and 3 bases at J, with 9 bases between the two ends. This CDR3 reads CASSQTDSYEQYF. The CDR3 region has the DNA TGCGCCAGCAGCCAGACGGACAGCTACGAGCAGTACTTC.